The entry that follows covers one T cell receptor beta chain sequence. This sample includes further DNA sequences coding for the same CDR3. Libraries were prepared by immunoSEQ multiplex PCR; TCRdb keeps only in-frame clonotypes and omits some of them. This table holds over a million clones, 65% to 75% found once. The germline V gene encodes CDR1 SEHNR and CDR2 FQNEAQ (reference sequence). V shed 7 bases and J 0 bases; nucleotides not matched to a gene: 0. The CDR3 is 13 residues long. The sample belongs to a study of shared clonotypes between healthy human individuals. This TCR derives from a man between 18 and 35 years old in good health. The rearrangement joins TRBV7-9 to TRBJ2-3, with 8 bases identical to TRBD2. The specimen sequenced was memory CD4+ T cells sorted from blood. Subset specified: CD45RA-negative fraction. In nucleotides, the CDR3 is TGTGCCAGCACTAGCGGGAGCACAGATACGCAGTATTTT. As protein: CASTSGSTDTQYF.